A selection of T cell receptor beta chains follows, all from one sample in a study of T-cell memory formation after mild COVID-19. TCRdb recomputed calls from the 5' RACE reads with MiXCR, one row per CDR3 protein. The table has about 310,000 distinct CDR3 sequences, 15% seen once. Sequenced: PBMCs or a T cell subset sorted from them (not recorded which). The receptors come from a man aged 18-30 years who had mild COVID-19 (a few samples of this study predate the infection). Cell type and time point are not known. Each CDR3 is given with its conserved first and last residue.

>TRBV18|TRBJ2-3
CASLWSSSTDTQYF
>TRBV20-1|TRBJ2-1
CSASARDYSYNEQFF
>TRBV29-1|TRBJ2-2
CSVDTSLGAGELFF
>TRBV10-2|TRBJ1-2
CASSESWQNYGYTF
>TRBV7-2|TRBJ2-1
CASSLVAGNEQFF
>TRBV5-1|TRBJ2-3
CASSFPPGPGADTQYF
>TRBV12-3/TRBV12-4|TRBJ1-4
CASGHDREGNEKLFF
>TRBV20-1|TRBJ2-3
CSASDNQYTDTQYF
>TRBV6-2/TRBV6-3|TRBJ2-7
CASNPLGSSLYEQYF
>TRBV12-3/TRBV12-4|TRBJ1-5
CASRRQALGGNQPQHF
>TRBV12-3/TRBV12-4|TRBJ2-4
CASSPWTGVAKNIQYF
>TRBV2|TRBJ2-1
CASSDMHYTLDEQFF
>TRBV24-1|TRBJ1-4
CATSDPRTGVDEKLFF
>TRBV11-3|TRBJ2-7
CASSRSDRGDEQYF
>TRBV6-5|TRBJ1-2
CASRPRASYGYTF
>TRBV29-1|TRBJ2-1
CSVGSNEQFF
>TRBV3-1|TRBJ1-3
CASSQEAVNTIYF
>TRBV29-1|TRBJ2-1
CSGSRGNEQFF
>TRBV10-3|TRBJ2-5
CAISDQRGGSGETQYF
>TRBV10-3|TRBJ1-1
CAITGGGEAFF
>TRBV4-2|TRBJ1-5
CASSQAGESNQPQHF
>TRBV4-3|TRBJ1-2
CASSQEAGRRTF
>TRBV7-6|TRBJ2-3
CASSWGGTFTDTQYF
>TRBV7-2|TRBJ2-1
CASSLDSGTYNEQFF
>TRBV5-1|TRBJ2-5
CASSLTSGGAGETQYF
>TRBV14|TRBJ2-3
CASSTVQGQGVDTQYF
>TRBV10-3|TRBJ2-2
CAISESGLRESPGELFF
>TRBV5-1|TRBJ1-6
CASSFGPEIYSPLHF
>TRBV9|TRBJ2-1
CASSVRDRGVPEQFF
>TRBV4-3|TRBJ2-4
CASSQSSGLAKNIQYF
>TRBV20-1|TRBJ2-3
CSATVTDTQYF
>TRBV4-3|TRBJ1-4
CASSQDSSGKGLFF
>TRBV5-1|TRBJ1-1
CASSLGLGQNTEAFF
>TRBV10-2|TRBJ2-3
CASSDRVTQYF
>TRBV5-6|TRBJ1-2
CASSLTRAGGYTF
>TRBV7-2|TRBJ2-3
CASSTLAGPSTDTQYF
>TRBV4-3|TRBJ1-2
CASSRSSRTGGEYGYTF
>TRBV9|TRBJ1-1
CASSVEGQADTEAFF
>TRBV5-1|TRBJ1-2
CASSLVGDGVGGYTF
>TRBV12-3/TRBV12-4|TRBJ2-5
CASSLEGSGRLGTQYF
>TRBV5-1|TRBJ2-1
CASSYPSGGEQFF
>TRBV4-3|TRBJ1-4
CASSTRADRNEKLFF
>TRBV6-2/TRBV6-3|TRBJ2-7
CASSYSGTGNSIEQYF
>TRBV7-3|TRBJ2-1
CASSPTGAYNEQFF